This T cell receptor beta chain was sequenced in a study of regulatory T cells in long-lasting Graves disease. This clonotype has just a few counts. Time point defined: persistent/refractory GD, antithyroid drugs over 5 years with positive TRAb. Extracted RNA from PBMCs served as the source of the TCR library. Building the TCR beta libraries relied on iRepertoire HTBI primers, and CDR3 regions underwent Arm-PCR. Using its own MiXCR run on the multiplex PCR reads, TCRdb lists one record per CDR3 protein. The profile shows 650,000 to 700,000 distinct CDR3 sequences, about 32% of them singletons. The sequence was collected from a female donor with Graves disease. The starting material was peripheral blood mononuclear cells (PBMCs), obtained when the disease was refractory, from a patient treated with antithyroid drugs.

In DNA, the CDR3 is TGCAGCGTTGAGGGTATAGGGGTAGCCTATGGCTACACCTTC. The encoded protein is CSVEGIGVAYGYTF. The chain recombines TRBV29-1 with TRBJ1-2; possible D gene TRBD1, 5 bases. Trimming shortened V by 3 bases and J by 4 bases, and 15 bases separated the two germline ends. CDR1 is SQVTM and CDR2 is ANQGSEA in the germline V gene. This CDR3 comprises 14 residues.